These 8 T cell receptor beta chains were all obtained from the same sample, sequenced in a study of T-cell reconstitution after alpha-beta-depleted transplantation in children. The authors prepared the TCRbeta library with unique molecular identifiers. TCRdb called the PCR reads again in MiXCR, with one record for every CDR3 protein. The sample has a few hundred thousand distinct CDR3 sequences; 15% to 20% are singletons. Sample: PBMCs, mostly from graft donor cells, taken 360 days after TCRalphabeta/CD19-depleted stem cell transplant. Receptors were obtained from a boy in the first two years of life who had a stem cell transplant for Wiskott-Aldrich syndrome, so the T cells may come from the graft donor.

The table lists this clonotype with a few counts. V gene TRBV29-1 combines with J gene TRBJ2-7; TRBD1 matches 8 bases. Germline V gives CDR1 SQVTM, CDR2 ANQGSEA. The CDR3 length is 16 residues. The V segment lost 6 bases and the J segment 0 bases; nucleotides outside the gene matches: 13. The CDR3 region is CSVRTGIDLLSYEQYF. The CDR3 bases are TGCAGCGTACGGACAGGGATTGACCTACTCTCCTACGAGCAGTACTTC.

The CDR3 DNA reads TGCGCCAGCAGCTTGGGGAATACAGGGAACACTGAAGCTTTCTTT. This codes for CASSLGNTGNTEAFF. The chain joins TRBV5-1 to TRBJ1-1; TRBD1 might be the D (5 bases). V was pared by 0 bases and J by 1 base, with 10 bases between. Germline CDR1 is SGHRS and CDR2 is YFSETQ. The CDR3 length is 15 residues.

In its sample, this clonotype was seen many times. The V gene is TRBV12-3 or TRBV12-4, the J gene TRBJ1-5; no reliable D call. This CDR3 region has 9 residues. Trimming left V 8 bases short and J 6 bases short, with 2 bases between. The DNA of the CDR3 is TGTGCCAGCGGTCAGCCCCAGCATTTT. This sequence encodes CASGQPQHF.

This chain joins TRBV12-3 or TRBV12-4 and TRBJ1-5, with 10 bases that match TRBD1. The CDR3 sequence is 15 residues long. The ends lost 6 bases at V and 1 base at J; junction bases unmatched: 3. In DNA, the CDR3 is TGTGCCAGCAGACGGACAGGGGGGAGCAATCAGCCCCAGCATTTT. Its protein product is CASRRTGGSNQPQHF.

This clonotype has a handful of counts. The CDR3 sequence is CASSYRAWGGETQYF. CDR3 sequence (DNA): TGTGCCAGCAGTTACCGTGCGTGGGGAGGGGAGACCCAGTACTTC. V and J are TRBV6-5 and TRBJ2-5, with TRBD2 identical over 7 bases. The CDR3 contains 15 residues. V lost 2 bases to trimming and J lost 5 bases; unmatched junction nucleotides: 8. Germline V gives CDR1 MNHEY, CDR2 SVGAGI.

This clonotype was counted many times. The rearrangement uses TRBV12-3 or TRBV12-4 and TRBJ1-3; no firm D call. The length of the CDR3 is 12 residues. Trimming took off 3 bases at V and 4 bases at J, with 4 bases between the two ends. CDR3 bases: TGTGCCAGCAGTTTCCCCGGAAACACCATATATTTT. Its translation: CASSFPGNTIYF.

The table lists this clonotype with a few counts. The chain uses TRBV4-3 and TRBJ2-5; D tentatively reads TRBD1 or TRBD2 (5 bases each). Germline lookup yields CDR1 LGHNA and CDR2 YSLEER. V was pared by 2 bases and J by 4 bases, with 20 bases between. CDR3 length: 17 amino acids. CDR3 in amino acids: CASSQSALGRAGETQYF. The CDR3 DNA follows: TGCGCCAGCAGCCAATCTGCACTGGGCAGGGCGGGAGAGACCCAGTACTTC.

The rearrangement uses TRBV7-2 and TRBJ2-4; 9 nucleotides align to TRBD1. The CDR3 has 15 amino acids. Per germline, CDR1 SGHTA and CDR2 FQGNSA. V shed 2 bases, J shed 5 bases, and the junction held 4 bases outside the gene matches. This chain's CDR3 is CASSLWDRVENIQYF. The CDR3 nucleotides are TGTGCCAGCAGCTTATGGGACAGGGTGGAAAACATTCAGTACTTC. Together with reference TRBV7-2 and TRBJ2-4, the CDR3 gives the full variable domain: GAGVSQSPSNKVTEKGKDVELRCDPISGHTALYWYRQSLGQGLEFLIYFQGNSAPDKSGLPSDRFSAERTGGSVSTLTIQRTQQEDSAVYLCASSLWDRVENIQYFGAGTRLSVL.